This paragraph reports one T cell receptor (beta chain). The trim removed 4 bases at V and 4 bases at J, leaving 8 bases unmatched. Looked up from germline, CDR1 is LNHDA and CDR2 is SQIVND (reference sequence). CDR3 size: 16 residues. Only in-frame clones appear in the TCRdb table, and some are missing; sequencing was by immunoSEQ multiplex PCR. The sample includes about 38,000 clones, around 79% of them seen just once. The data originate from a study of radiotherapy plus CTLA-4 blockade in lung cancer. The sequence was collected from a human donor with non-small cell lung cancer who had stable disease on radiotherapy plus ipilimumab. The J gene is TRBJ1-1, the V gene TRBV19, with 11 bases lining up with TRBD1. The sample here was peripheral blood, taken from a patient treated with radiotherapy plus ipilimumab. The CDR3 loop reads CASSNRRTGGVTEAFF. The DNA for the CDR3 is TGTGCCAGTAGTAACCGAAGGACAGGGGGCGTCACTGAAGCTTTCTTT.